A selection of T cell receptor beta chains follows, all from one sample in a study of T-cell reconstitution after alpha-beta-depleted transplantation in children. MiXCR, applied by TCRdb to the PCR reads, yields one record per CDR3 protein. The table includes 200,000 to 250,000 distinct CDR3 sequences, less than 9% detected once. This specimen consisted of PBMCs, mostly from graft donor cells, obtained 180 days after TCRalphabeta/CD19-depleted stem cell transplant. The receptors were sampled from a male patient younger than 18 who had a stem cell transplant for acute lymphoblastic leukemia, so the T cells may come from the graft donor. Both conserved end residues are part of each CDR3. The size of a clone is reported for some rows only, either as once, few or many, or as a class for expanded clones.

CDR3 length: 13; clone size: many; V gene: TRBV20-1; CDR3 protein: CSASTGTGSGYTF
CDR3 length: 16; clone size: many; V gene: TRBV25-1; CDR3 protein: CASSEWGREITGELFF
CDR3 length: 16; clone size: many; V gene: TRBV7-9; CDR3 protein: CASRGTTSGKYYEQYF
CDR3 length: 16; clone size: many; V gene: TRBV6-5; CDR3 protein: CASTPLDRAPYNEQFF
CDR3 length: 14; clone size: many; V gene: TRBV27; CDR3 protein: CASSFARTVYEQYF
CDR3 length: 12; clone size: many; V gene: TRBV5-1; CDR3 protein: CASSLGGGTQYF
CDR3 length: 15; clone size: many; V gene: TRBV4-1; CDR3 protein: CASSHSQGVNQPQHF
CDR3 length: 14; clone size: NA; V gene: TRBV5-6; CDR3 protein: CASSLLRAGDEQYF
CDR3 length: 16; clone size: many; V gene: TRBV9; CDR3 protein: CARRNDRLAGSNEQFF
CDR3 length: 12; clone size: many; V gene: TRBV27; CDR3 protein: CASRRGWNEQFF
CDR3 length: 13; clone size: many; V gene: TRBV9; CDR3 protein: CASSVNLRYGYTF
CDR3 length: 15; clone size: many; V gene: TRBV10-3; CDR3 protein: CAISDPGSVGDTQYF
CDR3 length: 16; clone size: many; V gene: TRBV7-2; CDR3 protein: CASSHRVGGLQETQYF
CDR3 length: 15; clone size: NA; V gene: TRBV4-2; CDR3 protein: CASSPTTSRSYEQYF
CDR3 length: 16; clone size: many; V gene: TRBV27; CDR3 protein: CASSFQGLAASYEQYF
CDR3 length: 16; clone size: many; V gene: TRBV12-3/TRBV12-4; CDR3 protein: CASVRPPGELDYEQYF
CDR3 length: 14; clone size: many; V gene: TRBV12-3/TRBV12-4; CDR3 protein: CASSLSGWGHTQYF
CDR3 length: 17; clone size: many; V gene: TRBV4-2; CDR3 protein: CASSQSLSGGLTDTQYF
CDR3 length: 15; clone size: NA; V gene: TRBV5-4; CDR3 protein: CASSFKREMRNEQFF
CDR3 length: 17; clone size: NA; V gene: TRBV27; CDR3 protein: CASSIQRSSGAYNEQFF
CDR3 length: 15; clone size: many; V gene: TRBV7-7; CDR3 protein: CASSLGQGLTDTQYF
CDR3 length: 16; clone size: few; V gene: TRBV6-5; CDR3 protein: CASSYSGQGVPYGYTF
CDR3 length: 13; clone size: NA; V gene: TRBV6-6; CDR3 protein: CASSNRQGGEAFF